The next 30 T cell receptor beta chains were all read from a single sample in a study of T cells after yellow fever vaccination. From the 5' RACE reads, TCRdb called clonotypes with MiXCR, one entry per CDR3 protein. The table has roughly 140,000 distinct CDR3 sequences, 7.7% seen once. This sample comprised CD4+ T cells sorted from PBMCs, obtained 5 days after the yellow fever booster vaccination. These receptors all stem from a man between 25 and 39 years old who received the YFV17D yellow fever vaccine.

There are many counts of this clonotype. V gene TRBV7-9 combines with J gene TRBJ2-3; D assignment may be TRBD1 or TRBD2 (5 bases each). V was pared by 5 bases and J by 6 bases, with 15 bases between. CDR1 SEHNR and CDR2 FQNEAQ come from the germline V gene (reference sequence). The CDR3 consists of 14 residues. The CDR3 loop is CASSRDGGSDTQYF. Written as DNA, the CDR3 is TGTGCCAGCAGCAGGGACGGCGGCTCTGATACGCAGTATTTT.

The table lists this clonotype with many counts. The V gene is TRBV7-2, the J gene TRBJ1-1; no reliable D call. CDR3 size: 15 residues. Germline CDR1 and CDR2: SGHTA and FQGNSA. Trimming pared 1 base from V and 1 base from J, leaving 10 bases between. This CDR3 is CASSLDARPNTEAFF. In DNA form, the CDR3 reads TGTGCCAGCAGCTTAGACGCCCGACCGAACACTGAAGCTTTCTTT. Complete variable domain (other parts from reference TRBV7-2 and TRBJ1-1): GAGVSQSPSNKVTEKGKDVELRCDPISGHTALYWYRQSLGQGLEFLIYFQGNSAPDKSGLPSDRFSAERTGGSVSTLTIQRTQQEDSAVYLCASSLDARPNTEAFFGQGTRLTVV.

This clonotype was counted ten times or more. This chain links TRBV20-1 with TRBJ1-5; the D is unclear. This CDR3 comprises 16 residues. Germline CDR1 and CDR2: DFQATT and SNEGSKA (reference sequence). V dropped 0 bases and J dropped 0 bases, with 12 bases sitting between them. The CDR3 sequence is CSARDGTVDSNQPQHF. The CDR3, as DNA: TGCAGTGCTAGAGATGGAACGGTTGATAGCAATCAGCCCCAGCATTTT.

This clonotype was recorded at least ten times. V usage is TRBV7-9 and J usage is TRBJ1-1; D gene unclear. Trimming cost V 4 bases and J 8 bases, with 14 bases left between them. Per the germline V gene, CDR1 is SEHNR and CDR2 is FQNEAQ (reference sequence). The CDR3 contains 13 residues. The CDR3 sequence is CASSSRDWEEAFF. The DNA of the CDR3 is TGTGCCAGCAGCTCAAGGGATTGGGAAGAAGCTTTCTTT.

DNA of the CDR3: TGCGCCAGCAGCCAAGATGGGGCTTGGGGGAATGAGCAGTTCTTC. Amino acid sequence: CASSQDGAWGNEQFF. The gene calls are TRBV4-3 and TRBJ2-1; perhaps D is TRBD1 or TRBD2 (5 bases each). The CDR3 has 15 amino acids. The ends were cut back, 0 bases at V and 7 bases at J, with 13 bases in the middle. CDR1 LGHNA and CDR2 YSLEER come from the germline V gene.

This clonotype was picked up many times. The V gene is TRBV20-1, the J gene TRBJ2-3; D possibly corresponds to TRBD2 (5 bases). CDR1 is DFQATT and CDR2 is SNEGSKA in the germline V gene (reference sequence). V lost 6 bases and J 1 base, leaving 14 bases between the germline ends. The CDR3 is 14 amino acids. The CDR3 loop is CSALDLQRTDTQYF. CDR3 DNA sequence: TGCAGTGCCCTGGACTTGCAACGCACAGATACGCAGTATTTT.

This clonotype was recorded at least ten times. The rearrangement links TRBV15 to TRBJ1-2; 7 bases line up with TRBD1. V gave up 3 bases and J gave up 4 bases; unmatched junction bases: 17. Per germline, CDR1 LNHNV and CDR2 YYDKDF (reference sequence). The CDR3 extends over 18 amino acids. The DNA for the CDR3 is TGTGCCACCAGCAGCCCGAGCCGCCTGCGGACAGGCATCTATGGCTACACCTTC. Translating gives CATSSPSRLRTGIYGYTF.

This clonotype was recorded many times. This rearrangement joins TRBV5-1 to TRBJ2-1, with 8 positions matching TRBD1. CDR1 is SGHRS, CDR2 YFSETQ, per germline. This CDR3 spans 14 amino acids. J lost 9 bases, V lost 1 base, and 6 bases had no gene match. The CDR3 DNA sequence: TGCGCCAGCAGCTTGTTGCAGGGGGCGGGTGAGCAGTTCTTC. Its translation is CASSLLQGAGEQFF.

V gene TRBV19 combines with J gene TRBJ2-3; no firm D call. The germline V and J ends were trimmed by 4 bases and 2 bases, with 13 bases remaining between them. Germline values: CDR1 LNHDA, CDR2 SQIVND (reference sequence). This CDR3 is 15 amino acids long. The DNA for the CDR3 is TGTGCCAGTAGTAATAGGGTGGGCGACACAGATACGCAGTATTTT. Amino acid sequence: CASSNRVGDTDTQYF.

This clonotype has at least ten counts. J is TRBJ1-2 and V is TRBV11-2; D unresolved. The CDR3 sequence is 15 residues long. The germline V and J ends were trimmed by 0 bases and 2 bases, with 10 bases remaining between them. Germline V gives CDR1 SGHAT, CDR2 FQNNGV. CDR3 bases: TGTGCCAGCAGCTTAGAATCGGGTCAGAACTATGGCTACACCTTC. Protein sequence: CASSLESGQNYGYTF.

This clonotype was recorded at least ten times. The chain recombines TRBV20-1 with TRBJ1-1; no clear D gene. The CDR3 runs to 16 residues. With 0 bases removed from V and 0 bases from J, the gap between germline ends came to 14 bases. The germline V gene encodes CDR1 DFQATT and CDR2 SNEGSKA (reference sequence). CDR3 DNA sequence: TGCAGTGCTAGAGACACCCTCGGCAGCATGAACACTGAAGCTTTCTTT. Its translation is CSARDTLGSMNTEAFF.

Many counts were recorded for this clonotype. The chain uses TRBV9 and TRBJ1-6, with D perhaps matching TRBD1 (5 bases). CDR1 and CDR2 (germline): SGDLS, YYNGEE. V gave up 0 bases and J gave up 7 bases, with 8 bases separating them. The CDR3 spans 14 residues. The CDR3 coding sequence is TGTGCCAGCAGCGTAGAAGGGGAGAATTCACCCCTCCACTTT. Residues: CASSVEGENSPLHF. The variable domain in full, with the rest retrieved from reference TRBV9 and TRBJ1-6, is DSGVTQTPKHLITATGQRVTLRCSPRSGDLSVYWYQQSLDQGLQFLIQYYNGEERAKGNILERFSAQQFPDLHSELNLSSLELGDSALYFCASSVEGENSPLHFGNGTRLTVT.

This clonotype was counted many times. The chain recombines TRBV29-1 with TRBJ2-7; TRBD1 is a possible D gene (5 bases). CDR3 size: 11 residues. The ends were cut back, 5 bases at V and 3 bases at J, with 8 bases in the middle. The germline CDR1 and CDR2 sequences are SQVTM and ANQGSEA. CDR3 nucleotides: TGCAGCGTTACCGACAGCTACGAGCAGTACTTC. Encoded protein: CSVTDSYEQYF.

Many counts were recorded for this clonotype. The chain has TRBV7-2 and TRBJ2-5, with 9 bases lining up with TRBD2. CDR3 length: 15 residues. V shed 5 bases, J shed 2 bases, and the junction held 6 bases outside the gene matches. Germline V lookup: CDR1 SGHTA, CDR2 FQGNSA. The CDR3 DNA reads as TGTGCCAGCAGCAGAAGCGGGAGGAATCAAGAGACCCAGTACTTC. It codes for CASSRSGRNQETQYF.

This clonotype was detected ten times or more. The V gene is TRBV2, the J gene TRBJ2-7; D ambiguous. The germline V gene encodes CDR1 SNHLY and CDR2 FYNNEI. This CDR3 is built from 12 residues. Trimming cost V 1 base and J 3 bases, with 4 bases left between them. CDR3 DNA sequence: TGTGCCAGCAGTGAAGGTATCTACGAGCAGTACTTC. Amino acid sequence: CASSEGIYEQYF.

J is TRBJ1-5 and V is TRBV24-1; D uncertain. V was pared by 7 bases and J by 6 bases, with 9 bases between. Per the germline V gene, CDR1 is KGHDR and CDR2 is SFDVKD. This CDR3 spans 12 amino acids. Written as DNA, the CDR3 is TGTGCCACCAGCGAGGGTGGTCAGCCCCAGCATTTT. It translates to CATSEGGQPQHF.

The gene calls are TRBV12-3 or TRBV12-4 and TRBJ1-1; D ambiguous. The V and J ends lost 0 bases and 4 bases respectively, with 3 bases between them. The CDR3 has 12 residues. Here the CDR3 reads CASSLAGTEAFF. The DNA for the CDR3 is TGTGCCAGCAGTTTAGCGGGCACTGAAGCTTTCTTT.

This clonotype came up many times. The rearrangement joins TRBV7-8 to TRBJ2-3, with D unresolved. CDR1 and CDR2 from the germline V gene are SGHVS and FQNEAQ. CDR3 length: 14 amino acids. V gave up 5 bases and J gave up 6 bases, with 15 bases separating them. The CDR3 nucleotides are TGTGCCAGCAGCCCCCCTCTGAAAATCGATACGCAGTATTTT. It translates to CASSPPLKIDTQYF. Supplemented by reference TRBV7-8 and TRBJ2-3, the full variable domain reads GAGVSQSPRYKVAKRGQDVALRCDPISGHVSLFWYQQALGQGPEFLTYFQNEAQLDKSGLPSDRFFAERPEGSVSTLKIQRTQQEDSAVYLCASSPPLKIDTQYFGPGTRLTVL.

This clonotype was seen at least ten times. V is TRBV28 and J is TRBJ2-5; D is unclear. V shed 8 bases and J shed 1 base, with 11 bases lying between them. Germline values: CDR1 MDHEN, CDR2 SYDVKM. The CDR3 sequence is 13 residues long. CDR3 in DNA: TGTGCCAGCCATATTCCACCCCAAGAGACCCAGTACTTC. The encoded protein is CASHIPPQETQYF. The variable domain in full, with the rest retrieved from reference TRBV28 and TRBJ2-5, is DVKVTQSSRYLVKRTGEKVFLECVQDMDHENMFWYRQDPGLGLRLIYFSYDVKMKEKGDIPEGYSVSREKKERFSLILESASTNQTSMYLCASHIPPQETQYFGPGTRLLVL.

Many counts were recorded for this clonotype. V is TRBV6-2 or TRBV6-3 and J is TRBJ2-7; 8 bases are a match to TRBD2. V shed 7 bases and J 2 bases; nucleotides not matched to a gene: 7. This CDR3 spans 14 amino acids. Germline assignment: CDR1 MNHEY and CDR2 SVGEGT. CDR3 DNA: TGTGCCAGCAATGGACTAGCTGAAACCTACGAGCAGTACTTC. It is translated as CASNGLAETYEQYF.

This clonotype was found many times. V gene TRBV4-2 combines with J gene TRBJ2-5; D is ambiguous. The CDR3 has 15 amino acids. Germline loops: CDR1 LGHNA, CDR2 YNFKEQ. The germline V and J ends were trimmed by 1 base and 1 base, with 10 bases remaining between them. CDR3 sequence: CASSQGSVFQETQYF. CDR3 sequence (DNA): TGTGCCAGCAGCCAAGGGTCGGTTTTCCAAGAGACCCAGTACTTC.

In this sample, this clonotype turned up many times. The rearrangement links TRBV20-1 to TRBJ2-7; the match to TRBD2 covers 9 bases. The CDR3 consists of 14 residues. Germline V gene sequence: CDR1 DFQATT, CDR2 SNEGSKA (reference sequence). Trimming cost V 0 bases and J 7 bases; bases outside gene matches: 7. The chain's CDR3 is CSARDLAGPREQYF. In DNA form, the CDR3 reads TGCAGTGCTAGAGATCTAGCGGGGCCGCGGGAGCAGTACTTC.

In its sample, this clonotype was seen many times. The V gene is TRBV11-2, the J gene TRBJ2-1; D possibly uses TRBD1 or TRBD2 (6 bases each). Germline CDR1 SGHAT, CDR2 FQNNGV. The CDR3 has 13 residues. With 5 bases removed from V and 3 bases from J, the gap between germline ends came to 8 bases. The CDR3: CASSRGRYNEQFF. CDR3 sequence (DNA): TGTGCCAGCAGCCGGGGGCGCTACAATGAGCAGTTCTTC.

The sample holds many counts of this clonotype. The chain couples TRBV5-4 to TRBJ2-3, with unresolved D. Looked up from germline, CDR1 is SGHNT and CDR2 is YYREEE (reference sequence). The CDR3 has 13 residues. V was trimmed by 5 bases and J by 6 bases, leaving 13 bases between them. The CDR3, as DNA: TGTGCCAGCAGTCCACCAGTAGAGGATACGCAGTATTTT. Its translation: CASSPPVEDTQYF.

This clonotype has a count of ten or more. The gene calls are TRBV20-1 and TRBJ2-7; 7 nucleotides match TRBD1. CDR3 size: 12 residues. Germline V lookup: CDR1 DFQATT, CDR2 SNEGSKA (reference sequence). Trimming cost V 6 bases and J 7 bases; bases outside gene matches: 9. The CDR3 DNA is TGCAGTGCAAGACAGGGAACGGAGGAGCAGTACTTC. It encodes CSARQGTEEQYF.

This clonotype occurred many times. The chain links TRBV7-2 to TRBJ2-5; D is possibly TRBD2 (6 bases). This CDR3 comprises 16 residues. The germline V gene has CDR1 SGHTA and CDR2 FQGNSA. Trimming took 5 bases from V and 1 from J, leaving 17 bases between them. CDR3 residues: CASSPLAGTVQETQYF. DNA of the CDR3: TGTGCCAGCAGCCCCCTGGCGGGGACCGTCCAAGAGACCCAGTACTTC.

This clonotype was picked up many times. CDR3: CASSLKGTPDTEAFF. Here the CDR3 DNA reads TGTGCCAGCAGTTTGAAGGGGACACCTGACACTGAAGCTTTCTTT. The chain is built from TRBV12-3 or TRBV12-4 and TRBJ1-1, with a tentative D call TRBD1 (6 bases). The germline V and J ends were trimmed by 3 bases and 3 bases, with 14 bases remaining between them. The CDR3 runs 15 residues.

This clonotype has ten or more counts. V usage is TRBV5-1 and J usage is TRBJ2-5; tentatively, D is TRBD1 (6 bases). CDR1 and CDR2 (germline): SGHRS, YFSETQ. This CDR3 has 15 residues. The germline V and J ends were trimmed by 2 bases and 1 base, with 12 bases remaining between them. CDR3 bases: TGCGCCAGCAGCTTTGCTGGACAGACCCAAGAGACCCAGTACTTC. As protein: CASSFAGQTQETQYF. The full variable domain, rest sourced from reference TRBV5-1 and TRBJ2-5, is KAGVTQTPRYLIKTRGQQVTLSCSPISGHRSVSWYQQTPGQGLQFLFEYFSETQRNKGNFPGRFSGRQFSNSRSEMNVSTLELGDSALYLCASSFAGQTQETQYFGPGTRLLVL.

This chain links TRBV5-1 with TRBJ2-7; 10 bases are shared with TRBD2. V lost 3 bases to trimming and J lost 6 bases; unmatched junction nucleotides: 6. CDR3 length equals 14 residues. Germline assignment: CDR1 SGHRS and CDR2 YFSETQ. CDR3 loop: CASSWTSGGGEQYF. The CDR3 bases are TGCGCCAGCAGCTGGACTAGCGGAGGGGGCGAGCAGTACTTC.

This clonotype has a count of ten or more. The CDR3 region has the DNA TGTGCCAGCAGACATAGCGGGAGCGCTCGGGAGACCCAGTACTTC. Translated, it gives CASRHSGSARETQYF. The chain recombines TRBV11-2 with TRBJ2-5, with 9 bases identical to TRBD2. The CDR3 has 15 residues. With V trimmed by 6 bases and J by 5 bases, 10 bases remained unmatched. Looked up from germline, CDR1 is SGHAT and CDR2 is FQNNGV.